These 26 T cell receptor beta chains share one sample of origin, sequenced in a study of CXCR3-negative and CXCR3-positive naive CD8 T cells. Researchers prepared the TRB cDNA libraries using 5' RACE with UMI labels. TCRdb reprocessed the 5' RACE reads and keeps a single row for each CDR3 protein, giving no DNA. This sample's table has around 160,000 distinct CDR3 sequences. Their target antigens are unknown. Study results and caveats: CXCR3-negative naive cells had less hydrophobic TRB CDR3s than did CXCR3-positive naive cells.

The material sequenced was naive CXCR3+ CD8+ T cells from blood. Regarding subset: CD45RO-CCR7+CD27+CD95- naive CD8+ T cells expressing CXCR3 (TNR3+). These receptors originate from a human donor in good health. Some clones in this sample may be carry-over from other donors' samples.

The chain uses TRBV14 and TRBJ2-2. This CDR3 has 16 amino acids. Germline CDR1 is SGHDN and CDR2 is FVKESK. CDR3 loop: CASSQEERFFAGELFF.

CDR3: CSGLAQGSAFF. This sequence joins TRBV20-1 and TRBJ1-1; TCRdb outputs TRBD1, but without DNA this stays unchecked. The germline gives CDR1 DFQATT, CDR2 SNEGSKA (reference sequence). The CDR3 covers 11 residues.

The CDR3 protein is CSVVASGGYNEQFF. This chain links TRBV29-1 with TRBJ2-1; the TRBD2 assignment by TCRdb is unverifiable without DNA. This CDR3 comprises 14 residues. Germline CDR1 and CDR2: SQVTM and ANQGSEA.

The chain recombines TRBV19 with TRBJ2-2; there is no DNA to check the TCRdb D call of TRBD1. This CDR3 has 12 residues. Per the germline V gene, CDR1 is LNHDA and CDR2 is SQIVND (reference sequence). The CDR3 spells CASRQGLGELFF.

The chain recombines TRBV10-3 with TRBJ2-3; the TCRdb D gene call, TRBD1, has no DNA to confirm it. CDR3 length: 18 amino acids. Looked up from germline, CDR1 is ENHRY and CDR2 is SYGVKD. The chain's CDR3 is CAISDPGQGSPDPDTQYF.

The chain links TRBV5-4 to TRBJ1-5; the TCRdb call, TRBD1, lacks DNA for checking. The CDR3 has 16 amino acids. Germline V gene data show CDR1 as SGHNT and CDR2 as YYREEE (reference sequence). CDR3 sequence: CASSLEGTGDLAAQHF.

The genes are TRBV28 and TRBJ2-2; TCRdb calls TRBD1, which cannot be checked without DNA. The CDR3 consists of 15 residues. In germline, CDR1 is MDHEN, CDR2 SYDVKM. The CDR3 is CASSFGTSDTGELFF.

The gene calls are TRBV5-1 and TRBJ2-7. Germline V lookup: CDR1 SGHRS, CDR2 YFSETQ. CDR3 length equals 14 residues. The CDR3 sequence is CASSLTGDSYEQYF. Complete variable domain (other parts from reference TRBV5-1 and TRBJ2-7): KAGVTQTPRYLIKTRGQQVTLSCSPISGHRSVSWYQQTPGQGLQFLFEYFSETQRNKGNFPGRFSGRQFSNSRSEMNVSTLELGDSALYLCASSLTGDSYEQYFGPGTRLTVT.

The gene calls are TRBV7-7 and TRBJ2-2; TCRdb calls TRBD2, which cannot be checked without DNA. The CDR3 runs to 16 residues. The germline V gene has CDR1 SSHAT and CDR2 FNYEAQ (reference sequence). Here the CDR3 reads CASSTNSGGDTGELFF.

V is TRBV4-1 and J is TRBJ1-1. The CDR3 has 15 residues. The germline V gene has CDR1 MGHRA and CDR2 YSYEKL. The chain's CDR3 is CASSQEGRDNTEAFF.

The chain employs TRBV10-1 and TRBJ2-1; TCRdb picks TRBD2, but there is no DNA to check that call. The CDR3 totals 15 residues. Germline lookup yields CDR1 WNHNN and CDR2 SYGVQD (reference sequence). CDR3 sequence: CASSTGTSGRREQFF.

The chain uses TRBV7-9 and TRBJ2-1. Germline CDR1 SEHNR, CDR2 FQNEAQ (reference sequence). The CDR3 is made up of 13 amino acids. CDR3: CASNLEDNNEQFF.

CDR3 protein: CASSEKNTEAFF. The rearrangement links TRBV7-9 to TRBJ1-1. CDR1 SEHNR and CDR2 FQNEAQ come from the germline V gene (reference sequence). This CDR3 is built from 12 residues.

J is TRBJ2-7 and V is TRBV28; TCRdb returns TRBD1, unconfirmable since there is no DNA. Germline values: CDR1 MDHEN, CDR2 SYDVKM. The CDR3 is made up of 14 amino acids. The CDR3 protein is CASSPGQGINEQYF.

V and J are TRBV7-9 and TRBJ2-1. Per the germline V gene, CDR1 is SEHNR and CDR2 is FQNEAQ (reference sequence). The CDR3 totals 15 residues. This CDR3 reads CASSKQLGIYNEQFF. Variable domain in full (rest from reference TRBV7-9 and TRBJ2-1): DTGVSQNPRHKITKRGQNVTFRCDPISEHNRLYWYRQTLGQGPEFLTYFQNEAQLEKSRLLSDRFSAERPKGSFSTLEIQRTEQGDSAMYLCASSKQLGIYNEQFFGPGTRLTVL.

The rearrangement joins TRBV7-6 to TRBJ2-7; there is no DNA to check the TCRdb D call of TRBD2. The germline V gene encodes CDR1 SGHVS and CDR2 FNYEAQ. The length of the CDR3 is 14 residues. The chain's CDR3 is CASSSPGLVNEQYF. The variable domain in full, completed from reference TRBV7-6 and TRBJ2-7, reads GAGVSQSPRYKVTKRGQDVALRCDPISGHVSLYWYRQALGQGPEFLTYFNYEAQQDKSGLPNDRFSAERPEGSISTLTIQRTEQRDSAMYRCASSSPGLVNEQYFGPGTRLTVT.

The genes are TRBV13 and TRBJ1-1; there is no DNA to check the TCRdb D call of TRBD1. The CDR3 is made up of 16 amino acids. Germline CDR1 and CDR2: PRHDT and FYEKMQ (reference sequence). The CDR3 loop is CASSYLGTGLNTEAFF.

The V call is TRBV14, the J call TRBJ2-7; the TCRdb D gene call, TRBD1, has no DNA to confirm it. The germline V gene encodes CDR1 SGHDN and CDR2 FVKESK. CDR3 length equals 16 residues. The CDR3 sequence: CASSSPRDGDGDEQYF.

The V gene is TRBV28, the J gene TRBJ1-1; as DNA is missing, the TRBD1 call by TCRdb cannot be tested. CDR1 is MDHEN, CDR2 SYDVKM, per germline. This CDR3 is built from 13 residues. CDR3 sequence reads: CASLDRRSTEAFF.

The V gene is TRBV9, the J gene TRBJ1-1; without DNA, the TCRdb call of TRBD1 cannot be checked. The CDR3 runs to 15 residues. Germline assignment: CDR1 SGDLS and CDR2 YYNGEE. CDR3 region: CASSASGTGHTEAFF.

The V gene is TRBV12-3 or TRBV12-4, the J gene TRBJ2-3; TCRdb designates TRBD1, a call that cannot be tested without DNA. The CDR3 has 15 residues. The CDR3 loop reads CASSHGTGGEDTQYF.

The CDR3 region is CASEEGLRGAFF. V usage is TRBV5-4 and J usage is TRBJ1-1. The CDR3 consists of 12 residues. Germline V CDR1 and CDR2: SGHNT, YYREEE (reference sequence).

This chain's CDR3 is CASSAIPGQALDGYTF. The gene calls are TRBV7-9 and TRBJ1-2; lacking DNA, the TRBD1 call made by TCRdb goes unchecked. The CDR3 extends over 16 amino acids. From germline, CDR1 is SEHNR and CDR2 FQNEAQ (reference sequence).

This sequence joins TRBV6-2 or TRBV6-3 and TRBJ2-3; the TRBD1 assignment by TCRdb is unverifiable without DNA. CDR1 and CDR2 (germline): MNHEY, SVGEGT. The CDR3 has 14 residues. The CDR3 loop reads CASGDRESTDTQYF.

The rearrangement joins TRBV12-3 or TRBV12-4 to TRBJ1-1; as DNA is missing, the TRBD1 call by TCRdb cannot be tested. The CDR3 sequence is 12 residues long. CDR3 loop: CASSLTGDEAFF.

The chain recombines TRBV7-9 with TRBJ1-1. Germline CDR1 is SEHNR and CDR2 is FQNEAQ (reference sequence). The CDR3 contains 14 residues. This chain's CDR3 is CASSLASQGPEAFF.